This T cell receptor (beta chain) was sequenced in a study of blood T cell repertoires in COVID-19. Germline CDR1 reads SGHVS; CDR2 reads FNYEAQ. J was trimmed by 6 bases and V by 4 bases; bases with no gene match: 6. CDR3 length: 14 amino acids. A PCR-confirmed or clinician-diagnosed COVID-19 case had contacted exposed participants within 2 weeks of entry. Under the authors' procedure: Reference gene primers were amplified, and this amplification served to estimate nucleated cell counts. Here immunoSEQ multiplex PCR was the method, and the copy in TCRdb shows in-frame clones only, minus some. For V, J and clone size, that table is used; D and trimming come from the DNA. The data hold approximately 380,000 clones, with just over 90% observed a single time. With regard to this clone: Other DNA sequences in this sample translate to the same CDR3.

The sequenced material came from PBMCs or T cells enriched from blood (not recorded which). The sequence was obtained from a woman in her forties who had been exposed to COVID-19. The V gene is TRBV7-6, the J gene TRBJ2-7; the match to TRBD1 covers 10 bases. CDR3 sequence (DNA): TGTGCCAGCAGCTCGGGGACAGGGGTCGGCGAGCAGTACTTC. Its translation: CASSSGTGVGEQYF. The full variable domain, in which reference TRBV7-6 and TRBJ2-7 provide the parts outside the CDR3, is GAGVSQSPRYKVTKRGQDVALRCDPISGHVSLYWYRQALGQGPEFLTYFNYEAQQDKSGLPNDRFSAERPEGSISTLTIQRTEQRDSAMYRCASSSGTGVGEQYFGPGTRLTVT.